This record covers a single TCR beta chain. The antigen remains unidentified. A read error may be the cause here, since a much bigger clone is one base away. The final CDR3 position lacks the conserved phenylalanine or tryptophan, pointing to a likely read error. V shed 2 bases and J 5 bases; nucleotides not matched to a gene: 4. The CDR3 loop spans 15 amino acids. The germline V gene has CDR1 MNHEY and CDR2 SVGAGI. In the sort, naive CD8 T cells were defined as CD8+CD4-CCR7+CD45RA+. This sample stems from a study of molecular identifiers for immune sequencing clone quantification. Points from the study as a whole: In naive cells, under 1% of molecules belonged to clones above 20 RNA copies, against over 97% in effector cells.

TCRdb reanalysed the PCR reads using MiXCR and keeps one entry per CDR3 protein. The sample includes about 510,000 distinct CDR3 sequences, around 21% seen only once; the top ten take about 0.84%. This rearrangement joins TRBV6-5 to TRBJ2-2; 8 bases align to TRBD1. The receptor comes from a human donor in good health. Some libraries in this study had Jurkat cell RNA spiked in. The sample comprised naive CD8+ T cells from blood, with Jurkat cell RNA spiked in. Regarding subset: FACS-sorted CD8+CD4-CCR7+CD45RA+ naive T cells. In DNA, the CDR3 is TGTGCCAGCAGTTACGGACAGGGAACGACCGGGGAGCTGTTTTAT. Translating gives CASSYGQGTTGELFY.